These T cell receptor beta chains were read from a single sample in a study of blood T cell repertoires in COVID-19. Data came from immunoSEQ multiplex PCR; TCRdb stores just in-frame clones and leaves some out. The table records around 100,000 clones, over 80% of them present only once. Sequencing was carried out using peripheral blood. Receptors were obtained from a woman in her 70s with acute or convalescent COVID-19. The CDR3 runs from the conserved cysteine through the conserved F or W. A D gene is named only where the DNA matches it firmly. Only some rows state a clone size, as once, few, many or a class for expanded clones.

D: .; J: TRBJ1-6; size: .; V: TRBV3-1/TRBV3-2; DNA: TGTGCCAGCAGCCAAGGCAGGTCGAATTCACCCCTCCACTTT; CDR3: CASSQGRSNSPLHF
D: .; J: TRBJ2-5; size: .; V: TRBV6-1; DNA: TGTGCCAGCAGTGAACTGGGACTCCCACAAGAGACCCAGTACTTC; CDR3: CASSELGLPQETQYF
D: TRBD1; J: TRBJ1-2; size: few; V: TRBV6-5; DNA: TGTGCCAGCGACGACAGGGGGCGCACAAAGGGCTACACCTTC; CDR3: CASDDRGRTKGYTF
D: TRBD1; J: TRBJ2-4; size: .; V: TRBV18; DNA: TGTGCCAGCTCACCACAGGGACAGGGCGAGGGGGCCAAAAACATTCAGTACTTC; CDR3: CASSPQGQGEGAKNIQYF
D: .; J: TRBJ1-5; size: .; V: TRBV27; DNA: TGTGCCAGCAGTCCCCATGGACAGTATCAGCCCCAGCATTTT; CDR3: CASSPHGQYQPQHF
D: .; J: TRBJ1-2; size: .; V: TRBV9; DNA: TGTGCCAGCAGCGCCGGGAGGGCGCGAGGCTACACCTTC; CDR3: CASSAGRARGYTF
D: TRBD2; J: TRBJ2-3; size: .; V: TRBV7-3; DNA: TGTGCCAGCAGCTTCGGGGGGGCTTGGGATACGCAGTATTTT; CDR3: CASSFGGAWDTQYF
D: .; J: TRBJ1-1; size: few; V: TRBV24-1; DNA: TGTGCCACCAGGGGGACTGGGACTGAAGCTTTCTTT; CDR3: CATRGTGTEAFF
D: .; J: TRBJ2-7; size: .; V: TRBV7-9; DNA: TGTGCCAGCAGCTTGGCCTCCGTAGACAGTGACTACGAGCAGTACTTC; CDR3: CASSLASVDSDYEQYF
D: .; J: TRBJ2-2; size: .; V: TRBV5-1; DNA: TGCGCCAGCAGCTCACCTCCAGCGACTACCGGGGAGCTGTTTTTT; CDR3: CASSSPPATTGELFF
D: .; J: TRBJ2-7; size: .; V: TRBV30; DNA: TGTGCCTGGGACTCGGTGGGGGCGGGTGAGCAGTACTTC; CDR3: CAWDSVGAGEQYF
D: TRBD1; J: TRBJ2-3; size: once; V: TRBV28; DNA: TGTGCCAGCAGTTTCCTCCGACAGGGGGGCACAGATACGCAGTATTTT; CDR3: CASSFLRQGGTDTQYF
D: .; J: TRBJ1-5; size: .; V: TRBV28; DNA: TGTGCCAGCAGTTCCCCCGGTCCCAGCAATCAGCCCCAGCATTTT; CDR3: CASSSPGPSNQPQHF
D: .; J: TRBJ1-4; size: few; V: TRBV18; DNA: TGTGCCAGCTCACCACGAGGGCGGGAAAAACTGTTTTTT; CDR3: CASSPRGREKLFF
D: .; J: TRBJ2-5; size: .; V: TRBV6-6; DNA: TGTGCCAGCAGCCGTATCATTCAGGGGGGAGAGACCCAGTACTTC; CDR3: CASSRIIQGGETQYF
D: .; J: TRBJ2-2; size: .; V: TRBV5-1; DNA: TGCGCCAGCACCACCACGAGCGTCGGGGAGCTGTTTTTT; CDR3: CASTTTSVGELFF
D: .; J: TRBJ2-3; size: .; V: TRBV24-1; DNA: TGTGCCACCAGTGATTCCCATTCAGATACGCAGTATTTT; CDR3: CATSDSHSDTQYF
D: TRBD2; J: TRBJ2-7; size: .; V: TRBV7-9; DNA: TGTGCCAGCAGCGGGACTAGCGGGGCCTACGAGCAGTACTTC; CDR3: CASSGTSGAYEQYF
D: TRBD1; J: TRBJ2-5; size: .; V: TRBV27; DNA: TGTGCCAGCAGTTTTCAATCACAGGGGCCCCCAGAGACCCAGTACTTC; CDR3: CASSFQSQGPPETQYF
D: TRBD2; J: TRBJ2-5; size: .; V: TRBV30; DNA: TGTGCCTGGAGTAGGACTAGCTTCGGGGAGACCCAGTACTTC; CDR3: CAWSRTSFGETQYF
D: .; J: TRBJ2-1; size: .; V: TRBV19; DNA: TGTGCCAGTAGTCTCCGCCATGCGATCTCCTACAATGAGCAGTTCTTC; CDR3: CASSLRHAISYNEQFF
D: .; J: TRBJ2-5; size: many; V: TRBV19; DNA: TGTGCCTCCAAAACGGGAGTTGAGGAGACCCAGTACTTC; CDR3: CASKTGVEETQYF
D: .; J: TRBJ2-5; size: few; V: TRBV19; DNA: TGTGCCAGTAGCAAAACAGAAAACCAAGAGACCCAGTACTTC; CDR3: CASSKTENQETQYF
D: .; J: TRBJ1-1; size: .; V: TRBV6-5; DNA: TGTGCCAGCAGTCGTCGGGGAGGCTTGAACACTGAAGCTTTCTTT; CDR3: CASSRRGGLNTEAFF
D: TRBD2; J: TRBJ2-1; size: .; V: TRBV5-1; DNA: TGCGCCAGCAGCCCCGGACTAGCGGGTCTACCTGGGGGGCAGTTCTTC; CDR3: CASSPGLAGLPGGQFF
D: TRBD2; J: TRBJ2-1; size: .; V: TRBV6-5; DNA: TGTGCCAGCATGGAAACTAGCGGATACAATGAGCAGTTCTTC; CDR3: CASMETSGYNEQFF
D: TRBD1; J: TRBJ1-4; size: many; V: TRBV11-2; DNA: TGTGCCAGCAGCCCCGGGACAGGGAATGAAAAACTGTTTTTT; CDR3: CASSPGTGNEKLFF
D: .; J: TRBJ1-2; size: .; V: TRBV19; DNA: TGTGCCAGTGGGCTAACACTCTTTAACTATGGCTACACCTTC; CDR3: CASGLTLFNYGYTF
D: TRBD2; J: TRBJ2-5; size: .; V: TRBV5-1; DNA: TGCGCCAGCAGCCCTGTCGTGTTAGCGGGGGCGGAGACCCAGTACTTC; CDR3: CASSPVVLAGAETQYF
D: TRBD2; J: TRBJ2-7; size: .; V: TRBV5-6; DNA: TGTGCCAGCAGCCATACCGGGACTAGCTTTATGTACGAGCAGTACTTC; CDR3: CASSHTGTSFMYEQYF
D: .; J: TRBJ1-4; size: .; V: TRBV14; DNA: TGTGCCAGCAGCCAAGATTTGCCGGGAGCTAATGAAAAACTGTTTTTT; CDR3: CASSQDLPGANEKLFF
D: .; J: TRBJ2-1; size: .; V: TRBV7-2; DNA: TGTGCCAGCAGCTTGGCTTCTTACAGCTCCTACAATGAGCAGTTCTTC; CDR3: CASSLASYSSYNEQFF
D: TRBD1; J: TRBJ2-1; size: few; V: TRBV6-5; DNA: TGTGCCAGCAATACCCCGGGACAGGGGCGCGATGAGCAGTTCTTC; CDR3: CASNTPGQGRDEQFF
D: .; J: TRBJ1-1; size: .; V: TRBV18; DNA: TGTGCCAGCTCACCAGATTGGGGCTATAACACTGAAGCTTTCTTT; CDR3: CASSPDWGYNTEAFF
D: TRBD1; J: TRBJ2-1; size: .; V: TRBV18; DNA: TGTGCCAGCTCACCGCAATCACAGGGGGCGAGCAATGAGCAGTTCTTC; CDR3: CASSPQSQGASNEQFF
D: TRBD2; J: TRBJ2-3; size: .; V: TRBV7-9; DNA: TGTGCCAGCAGCACGCAGGTGGGACTAGCGGGAGCAGATACGCAGTATTTT; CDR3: CASSTQVGLAGADTQYF
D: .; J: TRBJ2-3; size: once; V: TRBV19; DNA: TGTGCCAGTAGTCCTAGTTCCAGGGGTAGGGCAGATACGCAGTATTTT; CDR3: CASSPSSRGRADTQYF
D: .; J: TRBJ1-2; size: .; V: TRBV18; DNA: TGTGCCAGCTCACCCTTAGCGGAGAACTATGGCTACACCTTC; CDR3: CASSPLAENYGYTF
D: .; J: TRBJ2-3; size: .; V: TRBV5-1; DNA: TGCGCCAGCAGCATCCACTACCCTGCAGATACGCAGTATTTT; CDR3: CASSIHYPADTQYF
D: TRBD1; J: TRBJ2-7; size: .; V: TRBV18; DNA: TGTGCCAGCTCATCGGGACAGGGTATGGCCTACGAGCAGTACTTC; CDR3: CASSSGQGMAYEQYF
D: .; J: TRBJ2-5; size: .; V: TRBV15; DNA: TGTGCCACCAGAGGTACGGGTTTCCTCGAGACCCAGTACTTC; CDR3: CATRGTGFLETQYF
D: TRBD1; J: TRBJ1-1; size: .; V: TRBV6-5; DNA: TGTGCCAGCAGGCGGACAGGAGTGGAGACTGAAGCTTTCTTT; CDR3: CASRRTGVETEAFF
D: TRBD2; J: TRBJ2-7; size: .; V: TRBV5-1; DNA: TGCGCCAGCAGCCTGACTAGCGGGGGTTACGAGCAGTACTTC; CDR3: CASSLTSGGYEQYF
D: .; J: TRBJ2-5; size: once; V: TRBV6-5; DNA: TGTGCCAGCAGGGGACTTGAGGCGGCCCAGTACTTC; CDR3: CASRGLEAAQYF
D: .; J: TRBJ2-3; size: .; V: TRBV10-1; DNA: TGCGCCAGCAGTCCGGGCGGGAGCACAGATACGCAGTATTTT; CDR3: CASSPGGSTDTQYF
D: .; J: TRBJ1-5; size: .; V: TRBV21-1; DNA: TGTGCCAGCAGCAAATTTAAGCTTCGGGGCAATCAGCCCCAGCATTTT; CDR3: CASSKFKLRGNQPQHF
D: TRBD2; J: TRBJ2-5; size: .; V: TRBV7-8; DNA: TGTGCCAGCAGTGGGGACCGACGACTAGCGGGAGGGCAGGAGACCCAGTACTTC; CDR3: CASSGDRRLAGGQETQYF
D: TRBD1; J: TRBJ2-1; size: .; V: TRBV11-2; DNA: TGTGCCAGCAGCTTACGACAGGGGCCGGGGTTCTTC; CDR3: CASSLRQGPGFF